Detailed here is one TCR beta chain. The data derive from a study of blood T cell repertoires in COVID-19. Profiling relied on immunoSEQ multiplex PCR, and the TCRdb table lists in-frame clones only, not all of them. The sample has some 300,000 clones; roughly 91% are singletons. Germline V lookup: CDR1 LNHDA, CDR2 SQIVND (reference sequence). The CDR3 is made up of 13 amino acids. V lost 6 bases, J lost 5 bases, and 12 bases lay in between. This sequence originates from a woman younger than 45 with COVID-19, enrolled during active disease. The V gene is TRBV19, the J gene TRBJ2-3, with D possibly TRBD1 on 5 matching bases. Sequencing input: peripheral blood. CDR3 DNA sequence: TGTGCCAGTAGCCGACAGTCGCTAGATACGCAGTATTTT. Its protein product is CASSRQSLDTQYF.